This T cell receptor beta chain was captured in a study of shared clonotypes between healthy human individuals. Germline assignment: CDR1 ENHRY and CDR2 SYGVKD. The ends were cut back, 2 bases at V and 7 bases at J, with 12 bases in the middle. The CDR3 has 14 amino acids. Sequencing used immunoSEQ multiplex PCR; TCRdb keeps in-frame clones, though not all of them. This table has some 1.4 million clones, roughly 96% appearing once. The material sequenced was naive CD4+ T cells sorted from blood. The subset is: CD45RA+ positively selected. V gene TRBV10-3 combines with J gene TRBJ2-1; D possibly corresponds to TRBD1 (6 bases). This TCR came from a man aged 25 to 40 in good health. The CDR3 DNA reads as TGTGCCATCAGTGAGAGGACAGAATTGAATGAGCAGTTCTTC. It is translated as CAISERTELNEQFF.